This T cell receptor beta chain emerged from a study of cytomegalovirus exposure and HLA in healthy donors. Whole-study results and caveats: The study recorded around 160 TCR beta chains that were cytomegalovirus-associated. Sequencing artifact likely explains a cluster of highly shared sequence variants.

As to this clone: The antigen remains unidentified.

13 Jbeta primers and 60 Vbeta primers were used for the PCR. Produced via immunoSEQ multiplex PCR; TCRdb's table is partial and in-frame only. Counted here are about 140,000 clones, roughly 80% occurring once; the ten biggest clones make up approximately 1%. Germline-derived CDR1 and CDR2 are LGHNA and YSLEER. The CDR3 has 17 residues. The V gene lost 4 bases and the J gene lost 0 bases, with 16 bases spanning the gap. The chain has TRBV4-3 and TRBJ2-1; a weak D match, TRBD1 (5 bases). The TCR comes from a man between 18 and 35 years old in good health and CMV-seronegative. The sequenced material came from PBMCs. The CDR3 protein is CASSLGPTGVSYNEQFF. The CDR3 DNA follows: TGCGCCAGCAGCCTTGGGCCTACAGGAGTCTCCTACAATGAGCAGTTCTTC.